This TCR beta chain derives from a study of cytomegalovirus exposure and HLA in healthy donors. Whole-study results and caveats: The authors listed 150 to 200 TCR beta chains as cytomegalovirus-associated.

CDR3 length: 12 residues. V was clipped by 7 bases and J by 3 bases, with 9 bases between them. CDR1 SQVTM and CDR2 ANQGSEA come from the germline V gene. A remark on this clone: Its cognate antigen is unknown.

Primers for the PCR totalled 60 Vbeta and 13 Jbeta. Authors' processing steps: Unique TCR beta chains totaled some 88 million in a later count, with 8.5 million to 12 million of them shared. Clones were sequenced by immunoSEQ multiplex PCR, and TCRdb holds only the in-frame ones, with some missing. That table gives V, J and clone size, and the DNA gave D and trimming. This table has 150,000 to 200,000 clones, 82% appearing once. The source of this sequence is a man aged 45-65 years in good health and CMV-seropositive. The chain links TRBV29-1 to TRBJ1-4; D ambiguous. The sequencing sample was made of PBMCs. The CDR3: CSGGSSNEKLFF. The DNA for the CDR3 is TGCAGCGGAGGGTCCTCTAATGAAAAACTGTTTTTT.